The present T cell receptor beta chain was sequenced within a study of neurological immune-mediated disorders. Findings and caveats of the study: Phylogenetic grouping assigned the repertoires of 18 of 34 multiple sclerosis patients to a single cluster of related CDR3 sequences. This cluster may be a repertoire-level signature.

Germline CDR1 and CDR2: SGHVS and FQNEAQ. V lost 1 base and J 0 bases, leaving 10 bases between the germline ends. The CDR3 sequence is 16 residues long. 5'RACE with 10-nucleotide random UMIs generated the cDNA. Per sequencing run, 15-18 subjects together gave over 160 million TCR-beta sequences. One entry per CDR3 protein, called by TCRdb with MiXCR from the 5' RACE reads. Of 24,000 or so distinct CDR3 sequences in the sample, around 2.5% were seen once. At least ten counts were recorded for this clonotype. The antigen is not known. The sequenced sample was PBMCs. The chain has TRBV7-8 and TRBJ1-3; D is unresolved. This TCR was sampled from a woman in her fifties or sixties with multiple sclerosis. The CDR3 here is CASSLGGPSSGNTIYF. The CDR3 DNA sequence: TGTGCCAGCAGCTTAGGGGGTCCGAGCTCTGGAAACACCATATATTTT.